This TCR beta chain was sequenced for a study of technical replicates of blood from several donors. In germline, CDR1 is MNHEY, CDR2 SMNVEV (reference sequence). Unmatched junction bases numbered 8, after V lost 4 bases and J lost 2 bases. This CDR3 is 15 amino acids long. Sequenced by immunoSEQ multiplex PCR; TCRdb stores in-frame clones only, minus some. The profile shows tens of thousands of clones, approximately 86% of them singletons. The gene calls are TRBV27 and TRBJ2-7, with 7 bases matching TRBD1. The source of this sequence is a human donor in good health. Some clones in this sample may be carry-over from other donors' samples. The source material was PBMCs. This CDR3 reads CASSYAGTAPYEQYF. The CDR3 DNA reads TGTGCCAGCAGTTACGCCGGGACAGCCCCCTACGAGCAGTACTTC.